Each of the 17 T cell receptor beta chains below was sequenced from the same sample in a study of T cell repertoires in cytomegalovirus infection. MiXCR, applied by TCRdb to the reads, yields one record per CDR3 protein. Of 250,000 or so distinct CDR3 sequences detected, 9.1% appear once; the ten largest clones hold over 13%. The material sequenced was PBMCs. These TCRs come from a human donor in good health (CMV status not recorded). Some clones in this sample may be carry-over from other donors' samples.

This clonotype was observed at least ten times. The gene calls are TRBV7-9 and TRBJ2-3; 8 bases match TRBD2. From germline, CDR1 is SEHNR and CDR2 FQNEAQ (reference sequence). J lost 5 bases, V lost 4 bases, and 11 bases had no gene match. This CDR3 has 16 amino acids. The CDR3 loop is CASSSFGSGSGDTQYF. The CDR3 DNA sequence: TGTGCCAGCAGCTCCTTCGGGAGCGGGAGTGGAGATACGCAGTATTTT.

This clonotype has at least ten counts. The chain combines TRBV7-2 with TRBJ1-5, with D hard to call. This CDR3 has 16 amino acids. Deletions cut 0 bases from V and 3 bases from J, with 12 bases between. Per germline, CDR1 SGHTA and CDR2 FQGNSA. As DNA, the CDR3 is TGTGCCAGCAGCTTAGCCCAACCTTCCGCCAATCAGCCCCAGCATTTT. Its protein product is CASSLAQPSANQPQHF.

This clonotype came up many times. V usage is TRBV7-2 and J usage is TRBJ2-7, with D unresolved. V was shortened by 1 base and J by 6 bases, with 13 bases between the two germline ends. CDR1 and CDR2 from the germline V gene are SGHTA and FQGNSA. The CDR3 is made up of 14 amino acids. CDR3 amino acids: CASSLDYFRTEQYF. The CDR3 DNA sequence: TGTGCCAGCAGCTTAGACTATTTTCGGACCGAGCAGTACTTC.

This clonotype came up many times. The chain couples TRBV7-8 to TRBJ1-5; TRBD1 aligns across 10 bases. J gave up 2 bases and V 4 bases, and 2 bases lay outside the gene matches. The CDR3 is made up of 15 amino acids. Germline V gives CDR1 SGHVS, CDR2 FQNEAQ. This chain's CDR3 is CASSWGTGGNQPQHF. The CDR3 DNA follows: TGTGCCAGCAGCTGGGGGACAGGGGGCAATCAGCCCCAGCATTTT. The full variable domain, its missing parts supplied by reference TRBV7-8 and TRBJ1-5, is GAGVSQSPRYKVAKRGQDVALRCDPISGHVSLFWYQQALGQGPEFLTYFQNEAQLDKSGLPSDRFFAERPEGSVSTLKIQRTQQEDSAVYLCASSWGTGGNQPQHFGDGTRLSIL.

This clonotype was seen ten or more times. The CDR3, as DNA: TGTGCCAGCAGCTTAGTCGGGACAGCTTCACCCCTCCACTTT. It codes for CASSLVGTASPLHF. The J gene is TRBJ1-6, the V gene TRBV7-2; 7 positions match TRBD1. This CDR3 comprises 14 residues. CDR1 is SGHTA, CDR2 FQGNSA, per germline. V was pared by 1 base and J by 9 bases, with 3 bases of the junction left unmatched.

This clonotype was observed many times. The rearrangement uses TRBV7-2 and TRBJ2-5, with TRBD2 matching 7 bases. The CDR3 sequence is 14 residues long. The V and J ends lost 6 bases and 3 bases, in that order; junction bases with no gene match: 7. CDR1 is SGHTA, CDR2 FQGNSA, per germline. CDR3 loop: CASRPGTNEETQYF. The CDR3 nucleotides read TGTGCCAGCAGGCCCGGGACTAACGAAGAGACCCAGTACTTC.

This clonotype was seen repeatedly, ten times or more. This sequence joins TRBV7-2 and TRBJ1-1; D possibly corresponds to TRBD1 (5 bases). The germline gives CDR1 SGHTA, CDR2 FQGNSA. V was clipped by 5 bases and J by 0 bases, with 16 bases between them. The CDR3 is 16 amino acids. CDR3 residues: CASSHNWGGLNTEAFF. For the CDR3, the DNA is TGTGCCAGCAGCCACAATTGGGGGGGACTGAACACTGAAGCTTTCTTT.

This clonotype was seen ten or more times. This chain uses TRBV5-5 with TRBJ2-5; the match to TRBD1 covers 10 bases. There are 15 residues in the CDR3. V gave up 3 bases and J gave up 1 base; unmatched junction bases: 3. The germline V gene has CDR1 SGHKS and CDR2 YYEKEE (reference sequence). The CDR3 DNA reads TGTGCCAGCAGCTGGCGGACAGGGGGCCAAGAGACCCAGTACTTC. Amino acid sequence: CASSWRTGGQETQYF.

The chain employs TRBV5-1 and TRBJ2-3; D possibly corresponds to TRBD2 (5 bases). V lost 5 bases and J lost 5, with 12 bases in between. Germline values: CDR1 SGHRS, CDR2 YFSETQ. The CDR3 is 13 amino acids. The CDR3 reads CASSSDWEDTQYF. As DNA, the CDR3 is TGCGCCAGCAGTTCGGACTGGGAAGATACGCAGTATTTT.

This clonotype was counted many times. The CDR3 DNA reads TGTGCCAGCAGCTTAGGCCCCGCGGCCGTCTACGAGCAGTACTTC. Amino acid sequence: CASSLGPAAVYEQYF. The chain combines TRBV7-6 with TRBJ2-7; D gene ambiguous. The CDR3 consists of 15 residues. Germline loops: CDR1 SGHVS, CDR2 FNYEAQ. V lost 1 base, J lost 3 bases, and 13 bases lay in between.

This clonotype was counted at least ten times. The chain uses TRBV20-1 and TRBJ1-2; D remains ambiguous. Germline-derived CDR1 and CDR2 are DFQATT and SNEGSKA (reference sequence). The CDR3 consists of 14 residues. Trimming took 0 bases from V and 7 from J, leaving 15 bases between them. The CDR3 DNA follows: TGCAGTGCTAGAGATTCAGGACCACTTCCTGGCTACACCTTC. Translating gives CSARDSGPLPGYTF.

This clonotype was counted ten times or more. The chain couples TRBV11-3 to TRBJ1-1, with TRBD1 as a possible D gene (5 bases). Looked up from germline, CDR1 is SGHNT and CDR2 is YENEEA. The length of the CDR3 is 15 residues. V gave up 4 bases and J gave up 5 bases, with 17 bases separating them. CDR3 sequence reads: CASSSRTPIGTEAFF. Here the CDR3 DNA reads TGTGCCAGCAGCTCCCGGACACCTATAGGAACTGAAGCTTTCTTT.

This sequence joins TRBV7-6 and TRBJ2-5; a possible D gene is TRBD1 (5 bases). The V gene's germline CDR1 is SGHVS and CDR2 FNYEAQ. The CDR3 has 14 residues. Trimming removed 5 bases at V and 7 bases at J, with 17 bases between. CDR3 sequence reads: CASSPWGGEGTQYF. As DNA, the CDR3 is TGTGCCAGCAGCCCTTGGGGCGGTGAAGGGACCCAGTACTTC.

V and J are TRBV5-8 and TRBJ2-1, with D tentatively TRBD2 (8 bases). Germline loops: CDR1 SGHTS, CDR2 YDEGEE. The CDR3 is 15 residues long. Trimming cost V 1 base and J 10 bases, with 18 bases left between them. This CDR3 reads CASSLLAGRGLEQFF. Here the CDR3 DNA reads TGTGCCAGCAGCTTGTTGGCCGGGAGGGGGCTAGAGCAGTTCTTC.

Only a few counts were recorded for this clonotype. This sequence joins TRBV7-9 and TRBJ2-1, with 7 bases matching TRBD1. With 1 base clipped from V and 8 bases from J, the junction kept 5 bases outside the gene matches. Per germline, CDR1 SEHNR and CDR2 FQNEAQ (reference sequence). The CDR3 runs to 14 residues. CDR3 sequence (DNA): TGTGCCAGCAGCTTAGAGACAGGGTCCCATGAGCAGTTCTTC. It translates to CASSLETGSHEQFF.

In this sample, this clonotype turned up many times. The chain uses TRBV20-1 and TRBJ2-7; 9 nucleotides align to TRBD1. V gave up 6 bases and J gave up 4 bases; unmatched junction bases: 4. Germline-derived CDR1 and CDR2 are DFQATT and SNEGSKA (reference sequence). The CDR3 runs to 12 residues. The CDR3 region is CSAAGTGYEQYF. The CDR3 region has the DNA TGCAGTGCCGCGGGGACAGGGTACGAGCAGTACTTC.

This clonotype was seen at least ten times. This chain uses TRBV7-2 with TRBJ2-7; 11 bases match TRBD2. This CDR3 is 16 amino acids long. The germline CDR1 and CDR2 sequences are SGHTA and FQGNSA. With 1 base clipped from V and 5 bases from J, the junction kept 7 bases outside the gene matches. CDR3 sequence: CASSLVASGGLNEQYF. In DNA, the CDR3 is TGTGCCAGCAGCTTAGTGGCTAGCGGGGGGTTGAACGAGCAGTACTTC.